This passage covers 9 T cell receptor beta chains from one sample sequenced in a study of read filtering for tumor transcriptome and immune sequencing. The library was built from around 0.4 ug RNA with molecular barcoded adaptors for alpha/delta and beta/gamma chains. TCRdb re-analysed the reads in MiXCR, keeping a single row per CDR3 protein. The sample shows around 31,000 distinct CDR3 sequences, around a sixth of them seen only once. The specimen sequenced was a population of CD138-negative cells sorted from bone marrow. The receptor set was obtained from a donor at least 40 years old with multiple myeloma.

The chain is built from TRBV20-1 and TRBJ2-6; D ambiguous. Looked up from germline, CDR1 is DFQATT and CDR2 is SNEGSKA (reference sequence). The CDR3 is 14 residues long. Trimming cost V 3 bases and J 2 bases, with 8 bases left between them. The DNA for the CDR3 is TGCAGTGCTAGGAGCCTCCCTGGGGCCAACGTCCTGACTTTC. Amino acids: CSARSLPGANVLTF.

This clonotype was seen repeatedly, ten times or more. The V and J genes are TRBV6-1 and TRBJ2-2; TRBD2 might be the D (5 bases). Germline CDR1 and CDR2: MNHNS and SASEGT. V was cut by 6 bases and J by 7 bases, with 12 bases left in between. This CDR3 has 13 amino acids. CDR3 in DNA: TGTGCCAGCAGAGTGAGCGGTGGCGGGGAGCTGTTTTTT. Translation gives CASRVSGGGELFF.

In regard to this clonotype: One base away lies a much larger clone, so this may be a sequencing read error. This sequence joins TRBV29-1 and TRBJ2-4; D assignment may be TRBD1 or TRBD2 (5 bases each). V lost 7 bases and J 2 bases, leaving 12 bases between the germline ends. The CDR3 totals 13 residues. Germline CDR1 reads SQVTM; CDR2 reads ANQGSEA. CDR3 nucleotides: TGCAGCGCTGGGACGTTAACCAAAAACATTCAGTACTTC. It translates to CSAGTLTKNIQYF.

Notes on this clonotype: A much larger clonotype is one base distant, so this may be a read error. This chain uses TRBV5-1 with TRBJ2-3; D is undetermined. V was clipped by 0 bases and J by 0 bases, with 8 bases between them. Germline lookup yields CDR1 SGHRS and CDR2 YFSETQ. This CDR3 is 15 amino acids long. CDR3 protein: CASSLGNRSTDTQYF. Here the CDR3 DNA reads TGCGCCAGCAGCTTGGGCAACAGAAGCACAGATACGCAGTATTTT.

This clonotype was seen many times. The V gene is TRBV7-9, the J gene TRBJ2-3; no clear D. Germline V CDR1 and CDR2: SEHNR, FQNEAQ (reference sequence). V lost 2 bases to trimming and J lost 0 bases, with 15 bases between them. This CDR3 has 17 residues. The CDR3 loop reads CASSLTQGATSTDTQYF. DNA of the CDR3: TGTGCCAGCAGCTTAACGCAAGGTGCAACTAGCACAGATACGCAGTATTTT.

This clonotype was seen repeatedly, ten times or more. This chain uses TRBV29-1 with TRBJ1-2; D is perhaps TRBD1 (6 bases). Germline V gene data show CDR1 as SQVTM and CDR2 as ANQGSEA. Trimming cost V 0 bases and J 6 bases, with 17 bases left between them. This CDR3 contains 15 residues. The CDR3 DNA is TGCAGCGTTGAAGATGTTGGGGGCGGACATCATGGCTACACCTTC. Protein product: CSVEDVGGGHHGYTF.

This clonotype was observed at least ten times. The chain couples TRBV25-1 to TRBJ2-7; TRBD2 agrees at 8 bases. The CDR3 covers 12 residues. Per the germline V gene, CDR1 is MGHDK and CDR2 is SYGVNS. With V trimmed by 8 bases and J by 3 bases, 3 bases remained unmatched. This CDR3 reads CASGGGYYEQYF. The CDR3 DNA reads TGTGCCAGCGGCGGGGGGTACTACGAGCAGTACTTC.

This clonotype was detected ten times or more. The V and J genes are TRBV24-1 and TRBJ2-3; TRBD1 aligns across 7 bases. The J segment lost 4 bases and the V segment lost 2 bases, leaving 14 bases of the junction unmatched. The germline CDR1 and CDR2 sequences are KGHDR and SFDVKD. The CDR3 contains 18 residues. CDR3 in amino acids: CATSDSLDRVIGSDTQYF. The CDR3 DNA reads TGTGCCACCAGTGATTCCCTAGACAGGGTAATCGGGTCAGATACGCAGTATTTT.

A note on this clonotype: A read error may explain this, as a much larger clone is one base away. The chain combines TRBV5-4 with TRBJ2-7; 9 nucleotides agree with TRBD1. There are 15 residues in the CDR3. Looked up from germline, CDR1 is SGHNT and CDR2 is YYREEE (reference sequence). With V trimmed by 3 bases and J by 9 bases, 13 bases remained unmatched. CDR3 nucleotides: TGTGCCAGCAGCTATGGACAGGGGTCCAATGAGGGGCAGTACTTC. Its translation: CASSYGQGSNEGQYF.